Below, 17 T cell receptor beta chains from the same sample are listed, as sequenced in a study of tumor and adjacent non-tumor tissue in lung cancer. The template was RNA from unsorted bulk tissue. The normal lung tissue was taken more than 3 cm from the tumor edge. A modified ARM-PCR protocol with three rounds of nested PCR amplified TCRbeta. Via MiXCR, TCRdb re-called the multiplex PCR reads, giving one row per CDR3 protein. The repertoire holds some 80,000 distinct CDR3 sequences, with about 77% as singletons. The sequenced material came from distant non-tumor lung tissue. The receptors here all came from a woman aged 45-59 years with non-small cell lung cancer.

The genes are TRBV4-1 and TRBJ1-1, with 7 nucleotides matching TRBD1. Germline V CDR1 and CDR2: MGHRA, YSYEKL. This CDR3 is 14 amino acids long. CDR3 in DNA: TGCACTAGCAGCCAGCCCGACAGGGCTGCTGAAGCTTTCTTT. Translation: CTSSQPDRAAEAFF.

As for this clonotype: This is likely a read error, given that the CDR3 carries no conserved phenylalanine or tryptophan at its end. The rearrangement links TRBV11-2 to TRBJ1-6, with D possibly matching TRBD1 (5 bases). The CDR3 length is 14 residues. The germline gives CDR1 SGHAT, CDR2 FQNNGV. The CDR3, as DNA: TGTGCCAGCAGCTTAGACAGGGATAATTCAACCCTCCACCTT. This gives the protein CASSLDRDNSTLHL.

The gene calls are TRBV6-2 or TRBV6-3 and TRBJ2-7, with D hard to call. From germline, CDR1 is MNHEY and CDR2 SVGEGT. This CDR3 comprises 14 residues. CDR3 amino acids: CGSSYSPESYEQYF. CDR3 DNA: TGTGGTAGCAGTTACTCCCCTGAGTCCTACGAGCAGTACTTC.

Comment on this clonotype: A read error is likely, as this CDR3 ends without the conserved phenylalanine or tryptophan. This chain uses TRBV11-2 with TRBJ2-1; D is possibly TRBD2 (5 bases). This CDR3 contains 14 residues. The germline V gene has CDR1 SGHAT and CDR2 FQNNGV. Trimming took 5 bases from V and 10 from J, leaving 18 bases between them. The CDR3 region is CASSLYASSREQFS. The DNA for the CDR3 is TGTGCCAGCAGCCTCTACGCTAGCTCCAGAGAGCAGTTCTCC.

Regarding this clonotype: The conserved phenylalanine or tryptophan normally closing the CDR3 is absent here, so this likely arose from a read error. The V and J genes are TRBV20-1 and TRBJ1-1, with TRBD1 as a possible D gene (6 bases). Germline CDR1 and CDR2: DFQATT and SNEGSKA (reference sequence). The CDR3 runs 13 residues. CDR3 bases: TGCAGTACTAGAGAGGGGGGGGTGACTGAAGCTTTCTAT. Residues: CSTREGGVTEAFY.

With regard to this clonotype: The junction does not match germline at one end; this may be a read error. This sequence joins TRBV6-5 and TRBJ2-7; perhaps TRBD1 as D (5 bases). This CDR3 contains 13 residues. Germline V gene sequence: CDR1 MNHEY, CDR2 SVGAGI. CDR3 sequence reads: CASSYNRWYEQYF. The CDR3 bases are TGTGCCAGCAGTTACAACAGGTGGTACGAACAGTACTTC.

Remarks on this clonotype: Germline and junction disagree at one end, which may indicate a read error. The CDR3 nucleotides are TGTGCCAGCAGGGGAGAATCCAAAAACACTCAGTACTTC. Its protein is CASRGESKNTQYF. This chain links TRBV6-1 with TRBJ2-4; tentative D call: TRBD2 (5 bases). From germline, CDR1 is MNHNS and CDR2 SASEGT. CDR3 length: 13 amino acids.

Comments on this clonotype: The junction departs from germline at one end; a sequencing error may be responsible. This sequence joins TRBV6-5 and TRBJ2-7; D not resolved. This CDR3 contains 14 residues. Germline CDR1 reads MNHEY; CDR2 reads SVGAGI. The CDR3 loop is CASTHIGQSYEQSF. CDR3 bases: TGTGCCAGCACCCATATTGGGCAGTCCTACGAGCAGTCCTTC.

A note on this clonotype: This CDR3 fails to terminate in the conserved phenylalanine or tryptophan, so it likely reflects a read error. The V call is TRBV12-3 or TRBV12-4, the J call TRBJ2-5; 8 nucleotides line up with TRBD2. CDR3 length: 13 amino acids. The CDR3 loop is CVSSTSGGGTQYS. The CDR3 coding sequence is TGTGTCAGCAGTACGAGCGGGGGAGGGACCCAGTACTCC.

Points on this clonotype: This may arise from a read error, as a much more abundant clone is one base away. The rearrangement joins TRBV20-1 to TRBJ1-1; TRBD1 might be the D (6 bases). Germline CDR1 is DFQATT and CDR2 is SNEGSKA (reference sequence). This CDR3 is built from 14 residues. The CDR3: CSATTGPGDTKAFF. DNA of the CDR3: TGCAGTGCTACAACCGGGCCCGGGGACACTAAAGCTTTCTTT.

About this clonotype itself: Since no conserved phenylalanine or tryptophan closes the CDR3, a read error is the likely cause. It is unclear where the CDR3 begins or ends on the DNA, so no DNA is shown, and the CDR3 is as TCRdb lists it. This CDR3 is CSVEGFGGVTSYNEQFV. This rearrangement joins TRBV29-1 to TRBJ2-1; TRBD2, the D gene given by the table, was not confirmed from the DNA. The CDR3 totals 17 residues, both ends included. Looked up from germline, CDR1 is SQVTM and CDR2 is ANQGSEA.

With regard to this clonotype: Given a much more abundant clone one base away, this may be a read error. The chain links TRBV20-1 to TRBJ2-5, with 11 nucleotides matching TRBD2. This CDR3 is 16 amino acids long. The V and J ends lost 7 bases and 1 base, in that order; junction bases with no gene match: 11. Germline assignment: CDR1 DFQATT and CDR2 SNEGSKA (reference sequence). CDR3 amino acids: CSDPRLAGYAQETQYF. DNA for the CDR3: TGCAGTGATCCGAGACTAGCGGGGTATGCCCAAGAGACCCAGTACTTC.

On this clonotype: An end of the junction differs from the germline gene, which may be a read error. The DNA of the CDR3 is TGTGCCATCAGCCAACTATTCGGGCCCTACTCCTACGAGCAGTACTTC. This translates into CAISQLFGPYSYEQYF. This chain joins TRBV4-2 and TRBJ2-7, with D unclear. The CDR3 has 16 amino acids. CDR1 LGHNA and CDR2 YNFKEQ come from the germline V gene.

A note on this clonotype: The junction departs from the called germline gene at one end, perhaps through a read error. The CDR3 DNA reads TGTGCCTGGAGCTCCTACAATGGGCAGTTCTTC. Translating gives CAWSSYNGQFF. The J gene is TRBJ2-1, the V gene TRBV30; D gene uncertain. The CDR3 runs 11 residues. From germline, CDR1 is GTSNPN and CDR2 SVGIG (reference sequence). Together with reference TRBV30 and TRBJ2-1, the CDR3 gives the full variable domain: SQTIHQWPATLVQPVGSPLSLECTVEGTSNPNLYWYRQAAGRGLQLLFYSVGIGQISSEVPQNLSASRPQDRQFILSSKKLLLSDSGFYLCAWSSYNGQFFGPGTRLTVL.

Details on this clonotype: A much larger clone lies one base from this, so it may be a read error. CDR3 protein: CSARASGGNQTQHF. The CDR3 coding sequence is TGCAGTGCTAGAGCCTCCGGGGGCAATCAGACCCAGCATTTT. V and J are TRBV20-1 and TRBJ1-5, with TRBD1 as a possible D gene (6 bases). The CDR3 totals 14 residues. Germline V gene lookup returns CDR1 DFQATT and CDR2 SNEGSKA (reference sequence).

The table lists this clonotype with many counts. The chain links TRBV12-3 or TRBV12-4 to TRBJ2-2; no clear D. This CDR3 contains 13 residues. Trimming shortened V by 6 bases and J by 6 bases, and 11 bases separated the two germline ends. In nucleotides, the CDR3 is TGTGCCAGCAGGGCCCGGAATGCCGGGGAGCTGTTTTTT. This encodes CASRARNAGELFF.

There are many counts of this clonotype. The CDR3 spells CASSFGTGVSPLHF. The CDR3 DNA reads as TGTGCCAGCAGCTTCGGGACAGGGGTATCACCCCTCCACTTT. The chain couples TRBV6-6 to TRBJ1-6, with 10 positions matching TRBD1. With V trimmed by 6 bases and J by 10 bases, 6 bases remained unmatched. Per the germline V gene, CDR1 is MNHNY and CDR2 is SVGAGI (reference sequence). CDR3 length: 14 residues.